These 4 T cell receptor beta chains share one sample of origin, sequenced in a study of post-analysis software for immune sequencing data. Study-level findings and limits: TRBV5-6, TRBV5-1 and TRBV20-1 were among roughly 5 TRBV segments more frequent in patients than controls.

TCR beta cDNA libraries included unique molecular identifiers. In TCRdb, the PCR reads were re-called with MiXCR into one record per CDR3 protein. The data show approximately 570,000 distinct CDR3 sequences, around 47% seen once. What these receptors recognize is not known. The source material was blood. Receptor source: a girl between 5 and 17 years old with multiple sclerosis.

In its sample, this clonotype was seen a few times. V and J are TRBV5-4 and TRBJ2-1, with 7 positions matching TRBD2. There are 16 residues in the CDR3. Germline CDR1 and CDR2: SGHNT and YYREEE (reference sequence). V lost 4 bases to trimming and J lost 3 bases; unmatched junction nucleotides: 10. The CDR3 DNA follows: TGTGCCAGCAGCGCCTTCCTAGCGGTGGGCTACAATGAGCAGTTCTTC. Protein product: CASSAFLAVGYNEQFF.

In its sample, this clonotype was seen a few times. The CDR3 is CASSYGGKLAKNIQYF. Here the CDR3 DNA reads TGCGCCAGCAGCTATGGAGGTAAACTAGCCAAAAACATTCAGTACTTC. This sequence joins TRBV5-1 and TRBJ2-4; a weak D match, TRBD2 (5 bases). V lost 3 bases and J lost 0, with 13 bases in between. From germline, CDR1 is SGHRS and CDR2 YFSETQ. The CDR3 is 16 residues long. The full variable domain, with the rest looked up from reference TRBV5-1 and TRBJ2-4, is KAGVTQTPRYLIKTRGQQVTLSCSPISGHRSVSWYQQTPGQGLQFLFEYFSETQRNKGNFPGRFSGRQFSNSRSEMNVSTLELGDSALYLCASSYGGKLAKNIQYFGAGTRLSVL.

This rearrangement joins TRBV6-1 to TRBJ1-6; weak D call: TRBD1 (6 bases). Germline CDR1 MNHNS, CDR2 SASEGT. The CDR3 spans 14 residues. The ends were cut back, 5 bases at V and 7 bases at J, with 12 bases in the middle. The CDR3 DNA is TGTGCCAGCAGTAACACAGGGTTAAATTCACCCCTCCACTTT. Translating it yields CASSNTGLNSPLHF.

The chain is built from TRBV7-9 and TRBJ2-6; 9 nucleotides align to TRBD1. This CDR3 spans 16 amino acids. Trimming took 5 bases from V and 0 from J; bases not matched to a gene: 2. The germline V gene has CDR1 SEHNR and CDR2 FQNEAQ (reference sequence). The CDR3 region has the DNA TGTGCCAGCAGCGCGGGACAGGGCTCTGGGGCCAACGTCCTGACTTTC. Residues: CASSAGQGSGANVLTF.